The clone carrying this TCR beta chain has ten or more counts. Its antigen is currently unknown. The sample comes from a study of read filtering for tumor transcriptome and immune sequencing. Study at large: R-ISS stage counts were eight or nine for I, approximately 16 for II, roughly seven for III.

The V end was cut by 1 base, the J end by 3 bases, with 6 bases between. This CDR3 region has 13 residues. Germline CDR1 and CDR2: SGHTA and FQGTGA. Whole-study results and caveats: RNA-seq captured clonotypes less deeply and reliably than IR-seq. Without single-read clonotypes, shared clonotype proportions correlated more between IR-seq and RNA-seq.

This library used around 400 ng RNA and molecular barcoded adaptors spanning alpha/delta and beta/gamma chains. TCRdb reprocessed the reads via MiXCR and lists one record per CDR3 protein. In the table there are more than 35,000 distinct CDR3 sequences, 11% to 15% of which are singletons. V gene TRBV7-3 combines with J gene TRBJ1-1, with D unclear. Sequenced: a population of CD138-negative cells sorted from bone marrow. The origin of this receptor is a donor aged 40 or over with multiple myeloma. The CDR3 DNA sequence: TGTGCCAGCAGCTTAAGCCCACACACTGAAGCTTTCTTT. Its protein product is CASSLSPHTEAFF.